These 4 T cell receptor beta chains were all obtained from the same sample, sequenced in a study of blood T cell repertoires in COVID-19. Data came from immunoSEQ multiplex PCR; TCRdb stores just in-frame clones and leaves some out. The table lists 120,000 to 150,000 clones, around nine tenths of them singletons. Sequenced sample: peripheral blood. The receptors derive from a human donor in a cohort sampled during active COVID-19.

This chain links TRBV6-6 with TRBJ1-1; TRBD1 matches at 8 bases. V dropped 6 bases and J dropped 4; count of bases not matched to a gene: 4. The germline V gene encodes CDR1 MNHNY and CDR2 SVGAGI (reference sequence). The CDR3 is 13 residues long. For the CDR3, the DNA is TGTGCCAGCAGATTTGACAGGGGCACTGAAGCTTTCTTT. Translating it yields CASRFDRGTEAFF.

DNA of the CDR3: TGCGCCAGCAGTACCTTAGGGGTGGGCTCTGGGGCCAACGTCCTGACTTTC. It encodes CASSTLGVGSGANVLTF. This rearrangement joins TRBV5-1 to TRBJ2-6; weak D call: TRBD1 (5 bases). V lost 5 bases and J lost 0, with 15 bases in between. Germline-derived CDR1 and CDR2 are SGHRS and YFSETQ. The CDR3 runs to 17 residues.

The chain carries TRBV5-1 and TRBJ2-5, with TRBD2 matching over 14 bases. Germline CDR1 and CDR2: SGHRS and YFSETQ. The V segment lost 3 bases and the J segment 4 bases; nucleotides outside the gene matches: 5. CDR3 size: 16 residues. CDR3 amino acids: CASSSGTSGSTETQYF. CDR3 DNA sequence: TGCGCCAGCAGCTCAGGGACTAGCGGGAGTACAGAGACCCAGTACTTC.

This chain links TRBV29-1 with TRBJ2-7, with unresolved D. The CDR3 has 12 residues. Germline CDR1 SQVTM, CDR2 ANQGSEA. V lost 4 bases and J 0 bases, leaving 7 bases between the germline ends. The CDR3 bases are TGCAGCGTTGGACTTTCCTCCTACGAGCAGTACTTC. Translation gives CSVGLSSYEQYF.